These T cell receptor beta chains were read from a single sample in a study of shared clonotypes between healthy human individuals. Sequencing was performed with immunoSEQ multiplex PCR; in TCRdb, only in-frame clones are kept and a portion is missing. The profile covers about 360,000 clones, with roughly 70% appearing a single time and about 10% taken by the ten largest. The source material was memory CD4+ T cells sorted from blood. These receptors were collected from a man aged 25 to 40 in good health. Both conserved end residues are part of each CDR3. Each record gives: V gene, clone size, J gene, D gene, CDR3 DNA, CDR3 protein. D genes are given only for firm matches. The size of a clone is reported for some rows only, either as once, few or many, or as a class for expanded clones.

TRBV19	once	TRBJ2-2	TRBD1	TGTGCCAGTAGTCCAGGGGGCAACACCGGGGAGCTGTTTTTT	CASSPGGNTGELFF
TRBV29-1	.	TRBJ2-3	.	TGCAGCGTTGAAGAGAACTCTCGTGGAGATACGCAGTATTTT	CSVEENSRGDTQYF
TRBV6-9	.	TRBJ2-7	.	TGTGCCAGCAGTTATCAGGGGGGAAGGTCCTACGAGCAGTACTTC	CASSYQGGRSYEQYF
TRBV27	.	TRBJ2-1	TRBD1	TGTGCCAGCAGTCCCAGCACCGGTGGGACAGGCGTCTTC	CASSPSTGGTGVF
TRBV5-1	.	TRBJ2-3	.	TGCGCCAGCAGCTTTGAAGCAGATACGCAGTATTTT	CASSFEADTQYF
TRBV4-1	.	TRBJ2-1	TRBD2	TGCGCCAGCAGCCAAGTCGGACTAGCGGGAAGAAGCTACAATGAGCAGTTCTTC	CASSQVGLAGRSYNEQFF
TRBV28	.	TRBJ1-2	.	TGTGCCAGCAGTTTTCCGGGACGCTTGGGCTATGGCTACACCTTC	CASSFPGRLGYGYTF
TRBV7-2	.	TRBJ2-5	.	TGTGCCAGCAGCTACCAGGGGGGACAAGAGACCCAGTACTTC	CASSYQGGQETQYF
TRBV29-1	.	TRBJ1-1	TRBD1	TGCAGCGTTGAAGGGATACAGGGGGCGTATGGTGAAGCTTTCTTT	CSVEGIQGAYGEAFF
TRBV28	.	TRBJ2-1	.	TGTGCCAGCAGTGCCGTCAGGGATGAGCAGTTCTTC	CASSAVRDEQFF
TRBV6-6	.	TRBJ2-5	TRBD2	TGTGCCAGCAGCCCCGGGACTAGCGGTCTGGAGACCCAGTACTTC	CASSPGTSGLETQYF
TRBV6-1	few	TRBJ1-5	.	TGTGCCAGCAGTGGCCCCCCGGTGGCAACCCATAGCAATCAGCCCCAGCATTTT	CASSGPPVATHSNQPQHF
TRBV2	.	TRBJ1-5	.	TGTGCCAGCAGTGGTCTAATTAGCAATCAGCCCCAGCATTTT	CASSGLISNQPQHF
TRBV6-1	.	TRBJ1-5	.	TGTGCCAGCAGTGACGGCATACATCAGCCCCAGCATTTT	CASSDGIHQPQHF
TRBV18	few	TRBJ2-3	.	TGTGCCAGCTCACCACAGTGGGGCACAGATACGCAGTATTTT	CASSPQWGTDTQYF
TRBV2	few	TRBJ2-1	.	TGTGCCAGCAGAACTCTGGGGTTATTCTCTGGGCGGTTCTCCTACAATGAGCAGTTCTTC	CASRTLGLFSGRFSYNEQFF
TRBV28	once	TRBJ2-2	TRBD1	TGTGCCAGCATTAAGGGGGCCACCGGGGAGCTGTTTTTT	CASIKGATGELFF
TRBV15	many	TRBJ1-4	.	TGTGCCACCAGCAGAGTGGGTACAACTAATGAAAAACTGTTTTTT	CATSRVGTTNEKLFF
TRBV29-1	.	TRBJ1-1	.	TGCAGCGTTGCACAGGGCCGGACTGAAGCTTTCTTT	CSVAQGRTEAFF
TRBV7-8	.	TRBJ1-1	.	TGTGCCAGCAGCCCGACGGAGAAGAGCACTGAAGCTTTCTTT	CASSPTEKSTEAFF
TRBV28	.	TRBJ2-7	.	TGTGCCAGCGGATTCACGGGCCTGGGGGAGCAGTACTTC	CASGFTGLGEQYF
TRBV29-1	.	TRBJ2-7	.	TGCAGCGTTAGACAGTGGAGCTACGAGCAGTACTTC	CSVRQWSYEQYF
TRBV4-1	.	TRBJ2-2	.	TGCGCCAGCAGCCCCAGGGAGCAGGTCACCGGGGAGCTGTTTTTT	CASSPREQVTGELFF
TRBV27	.	TRBJ1-1	.	TGTGCCAGCAGTGCACGAAATCAGGGCACTGAAGCTTTCTTT	CASSARNQGTEAFF
TRBV2	.	TRBJ1-5	.	TGTGCCAGCAGTGACTTCGGCAGGGGAAATCAGCCCCAGCATTTT	CASSDFGRGNQPQHF
TRBV6-6	.	TRBJ2-7	.	TGTGCCAGCACCCAAGGGTCCAGCGAGCAGTACTTC	CASTQGSSEQYF
TRBV5-1	few	TRBJ2-5	TRBD2	TGCGCCAGCAGCCCGACTAGCACGGAGACCCAGTACTTC	CASSPTSTETQYF
TRBV6-6	.	TRBJ1-4	.	TGTGCCAGCAGTTACTTAGGGATTGGTAATGAAAAACTGTTTTTT	CASSYLGIGNEKLFF